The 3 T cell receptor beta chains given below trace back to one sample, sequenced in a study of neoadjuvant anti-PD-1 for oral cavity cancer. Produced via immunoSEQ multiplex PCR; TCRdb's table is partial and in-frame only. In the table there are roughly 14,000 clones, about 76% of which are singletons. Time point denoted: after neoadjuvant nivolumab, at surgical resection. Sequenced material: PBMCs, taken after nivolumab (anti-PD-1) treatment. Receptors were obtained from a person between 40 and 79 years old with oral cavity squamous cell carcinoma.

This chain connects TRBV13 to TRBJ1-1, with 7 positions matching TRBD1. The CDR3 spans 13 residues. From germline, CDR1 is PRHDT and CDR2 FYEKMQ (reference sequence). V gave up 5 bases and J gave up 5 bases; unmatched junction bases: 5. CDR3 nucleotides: TGTGCCAGCAGCCGCAGGGGGGCTACTGAAGCTTTCTTT. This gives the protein CASSRRGATEAFF. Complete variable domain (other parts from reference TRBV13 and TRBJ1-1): AAGVIQSPRHLIKEKRETATLKCYPIPRHDTVYWYQQGPGQDPQFLISFYEKMQSDKGSIPDRFSAQQFSDYHSELNMSSLELGDSALYFCASSRRGATEAFFGQGTRLTVV.

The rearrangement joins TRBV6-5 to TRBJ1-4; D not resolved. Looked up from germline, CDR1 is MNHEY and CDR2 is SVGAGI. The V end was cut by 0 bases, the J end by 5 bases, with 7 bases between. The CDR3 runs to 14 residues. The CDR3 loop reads CASSYSHMNEKLFF. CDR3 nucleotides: TGTGCCAGCAGTTACTCACACATGAATGAAAAACTGTTTTTT.

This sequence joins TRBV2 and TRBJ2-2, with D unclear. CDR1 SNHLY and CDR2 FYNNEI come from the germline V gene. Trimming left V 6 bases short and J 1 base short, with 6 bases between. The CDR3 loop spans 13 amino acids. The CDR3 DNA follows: TGTGCCAGCAGCTTAGAGAACACCGGGGAGCTGTTTTTT. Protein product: CASSLENTGELFF.